The present entry profiles one T cell receptor (beta chain) with its context. Its antigen is currently unknown. The entry originates in a study of blood T cells in healthy people across ages. General study results and limits: While age rose, TCR beta diversity per million T cells dropped in a roughly linear way. Naive CD4+ cell counts and diversity both ran higher in long-lived than in aged donors.

The V gene end was trimmed by 3 bases and the J gene end by 9 bases; junction bases not matched to a gene: 15. This CDR3 contains 17 residues. Germline V gene lookup returns CDR1 SQVTM and CDR2 ANQGSEA. Alongside a J-beta primer mix, a sample-barcoded 5' primer served in a second PCR lasting roughly 7 to 11 cycles. TCRdb reanalysed the 5' RACE reads using MiXCR and keeps one entry per CDR3 protein. Among around 780,000 distinct CDR3 sequences listed, 45% to 70% were seen once. Isolated per sample were at least 6 million PBMCs. This sequence was found in a man aged 35 to 55 in good health. Sequencing was performed on blood. The chain employs TRBV29-1 and TRBJ2-1, with 12 nucleotides matching TRBD2. CDR3 protein: CSVDPLRLAGASGEQFF. The CDR3 DNA reads TGCAGCGTTGATCCCTTAAGACTAGCGGGAGCATCGGGTGAGCAGTTCTTC.